This TCR beta chain was recovered during a study of OX40 agonist ivuxolimab in advanced cancers. A remark on this clone: What it recognizes is unknown.

General study findings and limits: Mean expanded clone counts were higher in CD8+ than CD4+ T cells.

TCRdb keeps only in-frame clones here, not all; method: immunoSEQ multiplex PCR. The table shows 90,000 to 120,000 clones, with approximately 90% occurring only once. From germline, CDR1 is SEHNR and CDR2 FQNEAQ (reference sequence). The CDR3 is 18 amino acids. With 5 bases clipped from V and 4 bases from J, the junction kept 19 bases outside the gene matches. The sequence was collected from an adult with an advanced solid tumor such as melanoma, head and neck, liver or kidney cancer. The sample was CD4+ or CD8+ T cells sorted from blood, taken in a trial of the OX40 agonist ivuxolimab. The genes are TRBV7-9 and TRBJ1-2; 7 bases align to TRBD1. The CDR3 here is CASSQFRGTAGVGYGYTF. The DNA for the CDR3 is TGTGCCAGCAGCCAATTCCGTGGGACAGCCGGGGTAGGCTATGGCTACACCTTC.